This TCR beta chain was sequenced during a study of shared clonotypes between healthy human individuals (dated by TCRdb to about 2020). In terms of the full investigation: Three men and a couple of women, aged 18 to 49 years, made up the cohort. For each donor, three plates each were used for CD4 naive and CD4 memory, two plates were used for CD8 naive, and one plate was used for CD8 memory. Blood TCR repertoires of about 5 healthy adults were deeply sequenced to estimate repertoire size and the extent of clonotype sharing between individuals. Libraries were prepared and TCR repertoires were sequenced by different laboratories using diverse techniques, in order to increase sequencing depth and limit assay-specific biases. Leukapheresis yielded between about 0.85 and 9 billion PBMCs per donor. Points the paper makes about the study in general: Clonotypes shared by all four sorted-subset donors showed higher generation probabilities than non-shared clonotypes. Naive subsets generally had larger estimated clonotype richness than memory subsets. Based on pairwise subsampling, the degree of clonotype sharing among donors was expected to be affected by sequencing depth. Incomplete sequencing was indicated by rarefaction of sorted-subset datasets, despite the large sequencing depth. Because the study included a small number of donors, the genetic and exposure-history diversity represented was limited. Sharing across a handful of donors was observed for approximately 5% of naive CD4, over 3% of naive CD8, roughly 2.3% of memory CD4, and around 0.4% of memory CD8 clonotypes. Only blood was sampled, and tissue TCR repertoires likely differ from those in blood.

Using the deep immunoSEQ assay, multiplex PCR amplified TCR CDR3 regions from genomic DNA. Extracted genomic DNA from each cell subset was distributed evenly across all wells of several immunoSEQ 96-well plates, and each plate was treated as a replicate. For sorted subsets, 200 to 250 ng genomic DNA, equal to some 28,000 T cell genomes, was loaded into each replicate PCR. Purified libraries were quantified with a Qubit 3.0 fluorometer, sized on a Bioanalyzer 2100, and re-quantified with the KAPA Library Quantification kit. Every immunoSEQ 96-well plate was sequenced on a separate single-read 150-cycle Illumina NextSeq 550 flow cell. Turning to the authors' computational methods: Because the immunoSEQ output included only junctional sequences and no quality scores, the filtering could not be the same as the filtering used for full-length reads. To assign V/J genes and CDR3, sequences were annotated against IMGT germline references using PyIR, a Python wrapper for IgBLAST v1.9. Reads were removed for weak V/J assignments (E-value above 1e-6), missing CDR3, stop codons, out-of-frame junctions, or ambiguous translated residues. V3J clonotypes were defined by identical inferred V gene, J gene, and CDR3 amino acid sequence. Percentage overlap between repertoires was calculated by dividing the number of shared unique clonotypes by the size of the smaller repertoire. Repertoire richness was assessed with RTK rarefaction, the Chao1 estimator, and Recon v2.1 estimates of unobserved clonotypes. OLGA was used to compute generation probabilities for all TCRbeta clonotypes that the gDNA method yielded from a few donors. This immuneACCESS table, as held by TCRdb, lists in-frame sequences with V and J called but not all clones. Of the missing ones, under half trace to an unresolved V gene in checked studies; the others have no known cause. That table supplies the V and J calls and clone size; D and trimming were determined from the DNA. In all, the sample holds 1.5 million to 2.5 million clones, and about 95% of those were seen once. Together, the top ten hold 1% to 1.5% of the sample.

CDR3 length: 16 amino acids, cysteine to phenylalanine. Only the CDR3 region is kept as DNA, spanning 48 bases read in frame from base 1. Via the germline V gene, CDR1 is SGDLS and CDR2 YYNGEE. Cut back by 4 bases and 1 base, the V and J ends lie 18 bases apart. CD8 naive samples consisted of CD45RO-negative cells that were positively selected for CCR7, yielding a CD45RA+CCR7+ population without TemRA cells. Donors were healthy HIV-negative adults with no recently reported acute infections or vaccinations. Every donor was a Caucasian adult living in Nashville, Tennessee, USA. After blood collection by leukapheresis, PBMCs were isolated using Ficoll-Histopaque density gradient centrifugation and then cryopreserved in the vapor phase of liquid nitrogen. Analytical flow cytometry was used to check the purity and quantity of every magnetically sorted T cell population. Genomic DNA was isolated from each sorted fraction and quantified by UV absorbance on a Nanodrop 2000c.

Of note for this clone: The target of this receptor is not known. No base qualities exist here, and no much larger clone lies one base off it.

This clonotype was sampled from a man aged 18-30 years in good health. The chain was built from TRBV9 and TRBJ2-7, with an unclear D gene assignment. Sequencing was performed on naive CD8+ T cells sorted from blood. The cell subset or site label for this specimen denotes: CD45RA+CCR7+. CDR3 sequence: CASSPEEIDGSYEQYF. The sequenced DNA is TGTGCCAGCAGCCCCGAGGAGATAGACGGATCCTACGAGCAGTACTTC.